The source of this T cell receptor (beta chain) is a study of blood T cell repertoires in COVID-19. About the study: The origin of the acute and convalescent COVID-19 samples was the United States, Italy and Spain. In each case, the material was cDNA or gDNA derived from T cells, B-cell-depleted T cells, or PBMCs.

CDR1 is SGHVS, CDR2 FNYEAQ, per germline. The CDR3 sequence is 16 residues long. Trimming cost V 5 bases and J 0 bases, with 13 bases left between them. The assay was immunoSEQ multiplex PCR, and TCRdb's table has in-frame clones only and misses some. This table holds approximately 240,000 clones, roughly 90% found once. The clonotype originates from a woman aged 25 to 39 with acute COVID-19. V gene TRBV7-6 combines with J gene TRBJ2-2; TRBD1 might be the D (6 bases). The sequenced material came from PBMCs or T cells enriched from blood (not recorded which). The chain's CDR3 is CASSPARTANTGELFF. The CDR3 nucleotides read TGTGCCAGCAGCCCTGCCCGGACAGCGAACACCGGGGAGCTGTTTTTT.